The 18 T cell receptor beta chains listed next were all sequenced from one sample in a study of blood T cells in healthy people across ages. Next came a second PCR, run for about 6 to 12 cycles, which used a sample-barcoded 5' primer along with a J-beta primer mix. TCRdb re-called the 5' RACE reads with MiXCR, one entry per CDR3 protein. The sample holds around 1.5 million distinct CDR3 sequences, approximately 32% seen once. Sequencing used blood. All receptors come from a woman under 40 in good health.

This clonotype turned up a few times. V and J are TRBV2 and TRBJ2-1; the D call may be TRBD1 or TRBD2 (5 bases each). This CDR3 has 13 residues. Germline CDR1 reads SNHLY; CDR2 reads FYNNEI. V was clipped by 5 bases and J by 12 bases, with 17 bases between them. CDR3 protein: CASSQGLPRGQFF. CDR3 DNA sequence: TGTGCCAGCAGTCAAGGACTGCCTAGGGGGCAGTTCTTC.

V and J are TRBV4-1 and TRBJ2-3, with TRBD1 identical over 11 bases. CDR1 is MGHRA, CDR2 YSYEKL, per germline. Trimming took 4 bases from V and 1 from J; bases not matched to a gene: 13. The CDR3 length is 19 residues. The CDR3 coding sequence is TGCGCCAGCAGCCGGGGAGGGACAGGGGGAATTCTACGCACAGATACGCAGTATTTT. It translates to CASSRGGTGGILRTDTQYF.

Many counts were recorded for this clonotype. The chain carries TRBV20-1 and TRBJ2-1; D uncertain. This CDR3 has 11 amino acids. Trimming removed 8 bases at V and 5 bases at J, with 10 bases between. Germline loops: CDR1 DFQATT, CDR2 SNEGSKA (reference sequence). Written as DNA, the CDR3 is TGCAGTACTTCCTTTAACAATGAGCAGTTCTTC. Protein sequence: CSTSFNNEQFF.

The CDR3 DNA follows: TGTGCCAGCAGCTTACTAGCGGACGGCACAGATACGCAGTATTTT. Its translation is CASSLLADGTDTQYF. The chain employs TRBV11-2 and TRBJ2-3, with 7 nucleotides matching TRBD2. The V segment lost 2 bases and the J segment 1 base; nucleotides outside the gene matches: 3. The germline CDR1 and CDR2 sequences are SGHAT and FQNNGV. The CDR3 extends over 15 amino acids.

The J gene is TRBJ2-1, the V gene TRBV28; D perhaps matches TRBD1 (7 bases). Germline V gene lookup returns CDR1 MDHEN and CDR2 SYDVKM. This CDR3 is 14 amino acids long. Between the trimmed V and J ends, which lost 9 bases and 4 bases, there was a span of 16 bases. CDR3 bases: TGTGCCAGTCTCAAGGCAGGGGGGTACAATGAGCAGTTCTTC. This sequence encodes CASLKAGGYNEQFF.

This chain links TRBV7-9 with TRBJ1-2, with 7 nucleotides matching TRBD1. V lost 1 base, J lost 5 bases, and 7 bases stayed unmatched. The germline V gene has CDR1 SEHNR and CDR2 FQNEAQ (reference sequence). This CDR3 contains 15 residues. The CDR3 DNA is TGTGCCAGCAGCTTAGGCTCCGGGACAGAGTATGGCTACACCTTC. Amino acids: CASSLGSGTEYGYTF.

V is TRBV27 and J is TRBJ1-5; 9 nucleotides agree with TRBD1. With V trimmed by 4 bases and J by 5 bases, 9 bases remained unmatched. CDR1 MNHEY and CDR2 SMNVEV come from the germline V gene (reference sequence). The CDR3 extends over 16 amino acids. CDR3 sequence reads: CASSSSTGGLYQPQHF. CDR3 DNA: TGTGCCAGCAGTTCGTCGACAGGGGGGCTCTATCAGCCCCAGCATTTT.

This clonotype was seen many times. This chain links TRBV20-1 with TRBJ2-1, with a possible D match to TRBD2 (6 bases). V was clipped by 0 bases and J by 5 bases, with 14 bases between them. CDR1 and CDR2 from the germline V gene are DFQATT and SNEGSKA (reference sequence). This CDR3 region has 15 residues. CDR3 in amino acids: CSAREGGVVNNEQFF. As DNA, the CDR3 is TGCAGTGCTAGAGAGGGCGGGGTAGTTAACAATGAGCAGTTCTTC.

The rearrangement uses TRBV6-5 and TRBJ1-2, with D maybe TRBD1 (6 bases). The CDR3 extends over 14 amino acids. V lost 7 bases to trimming and J lost 6 bases, with 18 bases between them. The germline CDR1 and CDR2 sequences are MNHEY and SVGAGI. CDR3: CASTPQGGVDGYTF. CDR3 sequence (DNA): TGTGCCAGCACCCCCCAAGGGGGGGTCGATGGCTACACCTTC.

V and J are TRBV7-2 and TRBJ2-1; D unclear. Trimming cost V 4 bases and J 7 bases, with 17 bases left between them. Germline V gene lookup returns CDR1 SGHTA and CDR2 FQGNSA. The CDR3 length is 15 residues. The CDR3 DNA follows: TGTGCCAGCAGCTCGGAAAACCCCCCCCGGAATGAGCAGTTCTTC. The encoded protein is CASSSENPPRNEQFF.

This clonotype was seen at least ten times. The rearrangement joins TRBV4-1 to TRBJ1-1; D gene uncertain. Germline CDR1 MGHRA, CDR2 YSYEKL. V was shortened by 0 bases and J by 1 base, with 12 bases between the two germline ends. The CDR3 runs 16 residues. The CDR3 bases are TGCGCCAGCAGCCAAGATGAAGCAGGTACGAACACTGAAGCTTTCTTT. This codes for CASSQDEAGTNTEAFF.

This clonotype was found a few times. V and J are TRBV28 and TRBJ2-5; 9 positions match TRBD1. The V gene end was trimmed by 5 bases and the J gene end by 4 bases; junction bases not matched to a gene: 5. This CDR3 has 14 residues. In germline, CDR1 is MDHEN, CDR2 SYDVKM. The CDR3 DNA reads TGTGCCAGCAGTCGCCCGACAGGGGGAGAGACCCAGTACTTC. Translating gives CASSRPTGGETQYF.

The chain uses TRBV2 and TRBJ1-6, with D possibly TRBD1 on 6 matching bases. Germline CDR1 is SNHLY and CDR2 is FYNNEI. Trimming left V 6 bases short and J 0 bases short, with 12 bases between. The CDR3 covers 16 residues. In DNA form, the CDR3 reads TGTGCCAGCAGCGGACAGAGGAGCTCCTATAATTCACCCCTCCACTTT. It codes for CASSGQRSSYNSPLHF.

This clonotype was detected a few times. V is TRBV5-1 and J is TRBJ2-7, with D possibly matching TRBD2 (6 bases). Trimming took off 2 bases at V and 2 bases at J, with 14 bases between the two ends. Germline V gives CDR1 SGHRS, CDR2 YFSETQ. This CDR3 is built from 15 residues. DNA of the CDR3: TGCGCCAGCAGCTTCGGTCAGGGAGGCGCCTACGAGCAGTACTTC. It is translated as CASSFGQGGAYEQYF.

This clonotype was found a few times. This chain joins TRBV3-1 and TRBJ1-6; D uncertain. CDR1 is LGHDT and CDR2 is YNNKEL in the germline V gene (reference sequence). The ends were cut back, 4 bases at V and 7 bases at J, with 14 bases in the middle. This CDR3 is 15 amino acids long. The chain's CDR3 is CASSRGRLENSPLHF. CDR3 in DNA: TGTGCCAGCAGCCGGGGAAGACTAGAGAATTCACCCCTCCACTTT.

This clonotype was observed a few times. The chain combines TRBV6-1 with TRBJ2-7, with no clear D. The ends were cut back, 4 bases at V and 4 bases at J, with 14 bases in the middle. The CDR3 consists of 14 residues. CDR1 is MNHNS, CDR2 SASEGT, per germline. CDR3 nucleotides: TGTGCCAGCAGTGTAAGGACCGAAATATACGAGCAGTACTTC. Its protein product is CASSVRTEIYEQYF.

This clonotype turned up a few times. V usage is TRBV5-1 and J usage is TRBJ2-3; D ambiguous. V shed 2 bases and J shed 3 bases, with 16 bases lying between them. Germline lookup yields CDR1 SGHRS and CDR2 YFSETQ. The CDR3 is made up of 16 amino acids. The CDR3 protein is CASSLRLNSLTDTQYF. Written as DNA, the CDR3 is TGCGCCAGCAGCTTAAGACTGAACTCTCTTACAGATACGCAGTATTTT. Variable domain in full (rest from reference TRBV5-1 and TRBJ2-3): KAGVTQTPRYLIKTRGQQVTLSCSPISGHRSVSWYQQTPGQGLQFLFEYFSETQRNKGNFPGRFSGRQFSNSRSEMNVSTLELGDSALYLCASSLRLNSLTDTQYFGPGTRLTVL.

This chain uses TRBV30 with TRBJ2-1, with no clear D. Germline V CDR1 and CDR2: GTSNPN, SVGIG (reference sequence). CDR3 length equals 13 residues. V lost 0 bases to trimming and J lost 10 bases, with 13 bases between them. CDR3 sequence: CAWSVRSLREQFF. In nucleotides, the CDR3 is TGTGCCTGGAGTGTACGATCCCTACGGGAGCAGTTCTTC. The variable domain in full, with the rest retrieved from reference TRBV30 and TRBJ2-1, is SQTIHQWPATLVQPVGSPLSLECTVEGTSNPNLYWYRQAAGRGLQLLFYSVGIGQISSEVPQNLSASRPQDRQFILSSKKLLLSDSGFYLCAWSVRSLREQFFGPGTRLTVL.